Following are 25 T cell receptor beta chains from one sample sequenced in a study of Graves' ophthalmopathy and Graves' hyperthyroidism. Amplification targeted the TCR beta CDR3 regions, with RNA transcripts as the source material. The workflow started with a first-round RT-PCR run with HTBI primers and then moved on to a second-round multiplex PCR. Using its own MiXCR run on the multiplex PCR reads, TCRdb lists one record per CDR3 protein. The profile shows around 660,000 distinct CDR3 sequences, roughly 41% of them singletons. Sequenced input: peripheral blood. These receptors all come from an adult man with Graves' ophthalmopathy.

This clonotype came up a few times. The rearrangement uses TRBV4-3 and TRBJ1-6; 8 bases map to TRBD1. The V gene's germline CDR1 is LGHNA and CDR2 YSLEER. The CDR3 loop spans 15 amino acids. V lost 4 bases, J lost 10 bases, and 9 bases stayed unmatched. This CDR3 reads CASSPRQGFGSPLHF. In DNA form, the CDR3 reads TGCGCCAGCAGCCCCAGACAGGGGTTCGGATCACCCCTCCACTTT.

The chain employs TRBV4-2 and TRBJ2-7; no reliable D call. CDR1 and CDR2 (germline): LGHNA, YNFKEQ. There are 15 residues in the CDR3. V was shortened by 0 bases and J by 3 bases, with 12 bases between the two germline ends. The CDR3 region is CASSQDRQAYYEQYF. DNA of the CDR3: TGTGCCAGCAGCCAAGATCGGCAAGCTTACTACGAGCAGTACTTC.

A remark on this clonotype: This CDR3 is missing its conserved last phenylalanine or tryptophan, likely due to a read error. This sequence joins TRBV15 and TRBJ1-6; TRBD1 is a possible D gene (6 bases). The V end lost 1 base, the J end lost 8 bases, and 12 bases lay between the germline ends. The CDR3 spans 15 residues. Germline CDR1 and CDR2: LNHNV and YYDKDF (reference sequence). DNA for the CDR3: TGTGCCACCAGCAGAGTAACAGGGTCCGATTCACCCCTCCACCTT. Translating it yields CATSRVTGSDSPLHL.

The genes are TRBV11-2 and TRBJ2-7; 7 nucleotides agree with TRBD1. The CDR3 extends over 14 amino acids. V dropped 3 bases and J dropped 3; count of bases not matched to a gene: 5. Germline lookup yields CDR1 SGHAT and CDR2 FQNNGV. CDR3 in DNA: TGTGCCAGCAGCTTGGGCAGGGGGATCTACGAGCAGTACTTC. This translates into CASSLGRGIYEQYF.

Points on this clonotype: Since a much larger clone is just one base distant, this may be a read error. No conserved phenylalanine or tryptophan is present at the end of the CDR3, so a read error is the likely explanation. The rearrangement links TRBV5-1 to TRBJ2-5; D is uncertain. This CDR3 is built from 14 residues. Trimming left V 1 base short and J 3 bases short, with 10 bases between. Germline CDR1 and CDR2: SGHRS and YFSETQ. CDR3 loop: CASSLNQVEETQYV. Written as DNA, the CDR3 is TGCGCCAGCAGCTTGAACCAGGTAGAAGAGACCCAGTACGTC.

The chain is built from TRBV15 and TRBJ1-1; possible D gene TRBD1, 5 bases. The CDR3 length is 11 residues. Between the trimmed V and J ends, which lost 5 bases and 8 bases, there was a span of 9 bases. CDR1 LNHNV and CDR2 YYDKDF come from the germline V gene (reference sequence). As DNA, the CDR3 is TGTGCCACCAGCTCAGGGATCGAAGCTTTCTTT. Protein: CATSSGIEAFF.

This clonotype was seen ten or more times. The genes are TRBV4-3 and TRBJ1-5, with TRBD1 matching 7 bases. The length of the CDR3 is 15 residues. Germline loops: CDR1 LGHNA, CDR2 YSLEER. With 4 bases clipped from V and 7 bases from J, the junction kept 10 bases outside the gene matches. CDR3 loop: CASSPSHRGGQPQHF. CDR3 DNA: TGCGCCAGCAGCCCGTCCCACAGGGGAGGGCAGCCCCAGCATTTT.

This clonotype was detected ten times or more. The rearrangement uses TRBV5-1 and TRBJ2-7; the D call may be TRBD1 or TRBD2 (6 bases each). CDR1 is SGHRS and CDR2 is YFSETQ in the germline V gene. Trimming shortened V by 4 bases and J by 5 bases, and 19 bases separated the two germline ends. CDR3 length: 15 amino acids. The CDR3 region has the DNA TGCGCCAGCAGCCCGAGACCACAGGAGGGGGACGAGCAGTACTTC. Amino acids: CASSPRPQEGDEQYF. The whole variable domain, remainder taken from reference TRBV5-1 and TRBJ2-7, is KAGVTQTPRYLIKTRGQQVTLSCSPISGHRSVSWYQQTPGQGLQFLFEYFSETQRNKGNFPGRFSGRQFSNSRSEMNVSTLELGDSALYLCASSPRPQEGDEQYFGPGTRLTVT.

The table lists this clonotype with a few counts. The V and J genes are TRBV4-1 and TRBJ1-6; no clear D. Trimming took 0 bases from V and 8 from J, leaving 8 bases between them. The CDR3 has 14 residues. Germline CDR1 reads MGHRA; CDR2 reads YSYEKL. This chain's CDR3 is CASSQDRPDSPLHF. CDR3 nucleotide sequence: TGCGCCAGCAGCCAAGATAGACCGGATTCACCCCTCCACTTT.

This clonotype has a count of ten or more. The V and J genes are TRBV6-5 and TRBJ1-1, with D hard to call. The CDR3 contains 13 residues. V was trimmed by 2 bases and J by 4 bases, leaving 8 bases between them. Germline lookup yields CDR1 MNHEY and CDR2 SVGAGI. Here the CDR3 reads CASSYAEGTEAFF. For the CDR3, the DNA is TGTGCCAGCAGTTACGCGGAGGGCACTGAAGCTTTCTTT.

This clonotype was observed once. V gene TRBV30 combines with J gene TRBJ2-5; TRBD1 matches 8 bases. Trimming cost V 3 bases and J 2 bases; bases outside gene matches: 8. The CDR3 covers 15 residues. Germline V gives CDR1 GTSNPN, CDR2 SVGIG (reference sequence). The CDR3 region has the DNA TGTGCCTGGAGCCCCGGGACAGGAGCACAAGAGACCCAGTACTTC. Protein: CAWSPGTGAQETQYF.

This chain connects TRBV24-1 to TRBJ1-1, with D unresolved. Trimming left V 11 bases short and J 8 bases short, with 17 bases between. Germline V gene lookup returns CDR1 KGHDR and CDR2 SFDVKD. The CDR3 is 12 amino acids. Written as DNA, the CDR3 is TGTGCCAACTCACCACCGTCCCGCGAAGCTTTCTTT. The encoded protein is CANSPPSREAFF.

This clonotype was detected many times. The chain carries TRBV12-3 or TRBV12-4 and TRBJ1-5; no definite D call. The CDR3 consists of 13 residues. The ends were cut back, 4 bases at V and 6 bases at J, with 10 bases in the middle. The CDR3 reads CASSSPRGQPQHF. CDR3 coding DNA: TGTGCCAGCAGTTCCCCGCGCGGTCAGCCCCAGCATTTT.

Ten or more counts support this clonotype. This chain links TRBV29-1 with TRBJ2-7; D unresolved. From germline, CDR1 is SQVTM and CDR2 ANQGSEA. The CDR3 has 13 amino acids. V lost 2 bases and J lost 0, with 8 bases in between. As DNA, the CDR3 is TGCAGCGTTGAATTGAAGAGCTCCTACGAGCAGTACTTC. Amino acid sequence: CSVELKSSYEQYF.

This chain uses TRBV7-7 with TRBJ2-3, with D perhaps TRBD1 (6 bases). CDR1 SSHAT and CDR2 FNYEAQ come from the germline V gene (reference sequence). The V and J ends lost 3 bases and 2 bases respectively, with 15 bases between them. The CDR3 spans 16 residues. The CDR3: CASSFRSGTPTDTQYF. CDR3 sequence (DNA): TGTGCCAGCAGCTTTCGCTCTGGGACACCCACAGATACGCAGTATTTT.

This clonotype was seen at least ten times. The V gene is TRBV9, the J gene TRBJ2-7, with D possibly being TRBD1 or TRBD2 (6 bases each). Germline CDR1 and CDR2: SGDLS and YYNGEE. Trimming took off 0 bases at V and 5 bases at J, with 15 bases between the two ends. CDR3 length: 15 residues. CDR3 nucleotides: TGTGCCAGCAGCGTAGTCGGGGGCCCGATCGACGAGCAGTACTTC. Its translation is CASSVVGGPIDEQYF.

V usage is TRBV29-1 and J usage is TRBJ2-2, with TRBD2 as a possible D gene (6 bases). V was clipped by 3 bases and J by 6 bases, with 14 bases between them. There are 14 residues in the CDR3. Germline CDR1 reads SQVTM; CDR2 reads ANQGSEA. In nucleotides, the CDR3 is TGCAGCGTTGAGGTCGGGGGTACTGCCGGGGAGCTGTTTTTT. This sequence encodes CSVEVGGTAGELFF.

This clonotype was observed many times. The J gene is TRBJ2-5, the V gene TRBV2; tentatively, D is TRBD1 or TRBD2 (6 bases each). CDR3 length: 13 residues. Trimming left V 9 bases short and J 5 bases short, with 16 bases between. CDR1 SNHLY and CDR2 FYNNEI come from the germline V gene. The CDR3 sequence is CASGGGIGETQYF. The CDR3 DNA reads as TGTGCCAGTGGAGGGGGAATCGGGGAGACCCAGTACTTC.

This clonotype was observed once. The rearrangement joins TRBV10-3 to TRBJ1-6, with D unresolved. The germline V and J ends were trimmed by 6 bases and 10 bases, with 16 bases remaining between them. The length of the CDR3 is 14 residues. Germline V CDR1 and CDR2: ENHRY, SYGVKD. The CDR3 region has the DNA TGTGCCATCAGGAAAATAGGCGAGGACTCACCCCTCCACTTT. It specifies CAIRKIGEDSPLHF.

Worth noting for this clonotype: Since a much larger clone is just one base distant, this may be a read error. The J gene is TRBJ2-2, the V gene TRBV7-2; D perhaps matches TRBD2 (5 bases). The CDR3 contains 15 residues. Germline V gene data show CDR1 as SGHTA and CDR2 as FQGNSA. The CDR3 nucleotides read TGTGCCGGCAGCCTGGGAGCGACGAACACCGGGGAGCTGTTTTTT. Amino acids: CAGSLGATNTGELFF.

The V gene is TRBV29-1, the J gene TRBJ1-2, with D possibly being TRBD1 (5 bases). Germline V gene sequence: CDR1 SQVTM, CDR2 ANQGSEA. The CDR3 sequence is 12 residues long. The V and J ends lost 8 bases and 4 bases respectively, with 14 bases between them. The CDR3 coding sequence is TGCAGCTTAGGCCAGGGCGGCTATGGCTACACCTTC. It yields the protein CSLGQGGYGYTF. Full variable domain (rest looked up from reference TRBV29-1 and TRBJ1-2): SAVISQKPSRDICQRGTSLTIQCQVDSQVTMMFWYRQQPGQSLTLIATANQGSEATYESGFVIDKFPISRPNLTFSTLTVSNMSPEDSSIYLCSLGQGGYGYTFGSGTRLTVV.

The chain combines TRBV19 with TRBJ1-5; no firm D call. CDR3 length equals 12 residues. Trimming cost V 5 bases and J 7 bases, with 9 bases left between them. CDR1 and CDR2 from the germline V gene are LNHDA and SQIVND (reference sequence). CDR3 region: CASSRPGQPQHF. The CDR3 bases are TGTGCCAGTAGTCGGCCGGGACAGCCCCAGCATTTT.

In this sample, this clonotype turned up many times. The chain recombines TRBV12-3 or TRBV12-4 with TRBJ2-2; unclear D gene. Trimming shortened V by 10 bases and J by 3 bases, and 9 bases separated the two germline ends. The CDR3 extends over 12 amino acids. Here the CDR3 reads CATLRDTGELFF. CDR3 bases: TGTGCCACCCTCCGGGACACCGGGGAGCTGTTTTTT.

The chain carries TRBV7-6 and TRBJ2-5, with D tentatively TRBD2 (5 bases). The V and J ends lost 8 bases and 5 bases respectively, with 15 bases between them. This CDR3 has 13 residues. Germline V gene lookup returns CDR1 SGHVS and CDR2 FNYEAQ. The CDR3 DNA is TGTGCCAGCTCACCATCACTAGATGAGACCCAGTACTTC. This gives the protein CASSPSLDETQYF.

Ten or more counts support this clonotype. CDR3 in amino acids: CSARQDSQETQYF. DNA for the CDR3: TGCAGTGCTAGACAGGACAGCCAAGAGACCCAGTACTTC. The rearrangement links TRBV20-1 to TRBJ2-5; D might be TRBD1 (6 bases). The CDR3 loop spans 13 amino acids. Germline values: CDR1 DFQATT, CDR2 SNEGSKA (reference sequence). Trimming pared 2 bases from V and 1 base from J, leaving 8 bases between.